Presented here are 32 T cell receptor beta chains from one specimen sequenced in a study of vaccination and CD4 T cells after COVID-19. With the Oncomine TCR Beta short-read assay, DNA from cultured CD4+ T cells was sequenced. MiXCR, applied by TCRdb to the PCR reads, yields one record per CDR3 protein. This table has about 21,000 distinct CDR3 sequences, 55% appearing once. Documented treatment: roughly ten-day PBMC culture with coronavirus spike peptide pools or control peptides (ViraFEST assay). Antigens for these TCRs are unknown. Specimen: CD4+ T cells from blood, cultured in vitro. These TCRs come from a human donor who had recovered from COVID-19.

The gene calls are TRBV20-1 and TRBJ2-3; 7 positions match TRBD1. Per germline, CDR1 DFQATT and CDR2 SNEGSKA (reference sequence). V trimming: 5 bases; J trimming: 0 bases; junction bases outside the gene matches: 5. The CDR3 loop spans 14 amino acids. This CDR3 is CSAPKGASTDTQYF. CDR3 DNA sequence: TGCAGTGCTCCAAAGGGGGCTAGCACAGATACGCAGTATTTT.

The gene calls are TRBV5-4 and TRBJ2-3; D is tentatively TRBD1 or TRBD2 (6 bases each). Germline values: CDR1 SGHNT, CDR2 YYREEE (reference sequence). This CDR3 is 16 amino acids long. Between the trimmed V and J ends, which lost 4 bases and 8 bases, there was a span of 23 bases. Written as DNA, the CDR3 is TGTGCCAGCAGCCCCCACGTTGAAGGGGGGTGGGGTACGCAGTATTTT. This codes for CASSPHVEGGWGTQYF.

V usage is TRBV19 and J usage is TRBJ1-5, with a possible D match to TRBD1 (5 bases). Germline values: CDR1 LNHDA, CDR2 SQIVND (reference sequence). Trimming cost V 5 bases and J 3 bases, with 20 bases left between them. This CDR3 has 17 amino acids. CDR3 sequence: CASSRGDAVVNNQPQHF. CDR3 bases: TGTGCCAGTAGTCGGGGGGATGCAGTGGTGAACAATCAGCCCCAGCATTTT.

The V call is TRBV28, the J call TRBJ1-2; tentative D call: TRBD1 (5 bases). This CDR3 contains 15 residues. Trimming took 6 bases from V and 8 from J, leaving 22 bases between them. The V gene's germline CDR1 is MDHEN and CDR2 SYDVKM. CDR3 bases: TGTGCCAGCAGCCTCCCCGCCGGGACCTTGAAGGGCTACACCTTC. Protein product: CASSLPAGTLKGYTF.

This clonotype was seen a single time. This CDR3 reads CASSSTSGKETQYF. CDR3 nucleotides: TGTGCCAGCAGCTCTACTAGCGGCAAAGAGACCCAGTACTTC. This chain joins TRBV7-9 and TRBJ2-5, with 8 nucleotides matching TRBD2. V trimming: 4 bases; J trimming: 3 bases; junction bases outside the gene matches: 4. From germline, CDR1 is SEHNR and CDR2 FQNEAQ (reference sequence). The CDR3 totals 14 residues. Together with reference TRBV7-9 and TRBJ2-5, the CDR3 gives the full variable domain: DTGVSQNPRHKITKRGQNVTFRCDPISEHNRLYWYRQTLGQGPEFLTYFQNEAQLEKSRLLSDRFSAERPKGSFSTLEIQRTEQGDSAMYLCASSSTSGKETQYFGPGTRLLVL.

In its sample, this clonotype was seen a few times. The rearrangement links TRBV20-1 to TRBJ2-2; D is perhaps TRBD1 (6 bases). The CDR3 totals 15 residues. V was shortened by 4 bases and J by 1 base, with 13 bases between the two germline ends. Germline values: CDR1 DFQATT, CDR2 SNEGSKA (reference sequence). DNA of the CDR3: TGCAGTGCTACGGCGGGCAGGGGGAACACCGGGGAGCTGTTTTTT. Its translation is CSATAGRGNTGELFF.

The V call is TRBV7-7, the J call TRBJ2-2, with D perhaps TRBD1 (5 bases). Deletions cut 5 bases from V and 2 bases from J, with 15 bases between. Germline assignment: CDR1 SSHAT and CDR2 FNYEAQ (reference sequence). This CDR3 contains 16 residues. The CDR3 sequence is CASSITPGLNTGELFF. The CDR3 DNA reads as TGTGCCAGCAGCATAACACCAGGGCTTAACACCGGGGAGCTGTTTTTT. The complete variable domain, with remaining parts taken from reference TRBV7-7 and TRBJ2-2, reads GAGVSQSPRYKVTKRGQDVTLRCDPISSHATLYWYQQALGQGPEFLTYFNYEAQPDKSGLPSDRFSAERPEGSISTLTIQRTEQRDSAMYRCASSITPGLNTGELFFGEGSRLTVL.

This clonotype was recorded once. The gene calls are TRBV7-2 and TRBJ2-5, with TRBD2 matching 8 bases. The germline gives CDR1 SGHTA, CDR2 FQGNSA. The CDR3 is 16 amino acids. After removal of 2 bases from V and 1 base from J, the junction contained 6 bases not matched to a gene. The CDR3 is CASSLRGLAGQETQYF. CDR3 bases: TGTGCCAGCAGCTTACGGGGCCTAGCGGGCCAAGAGACCCAGTACTTC.

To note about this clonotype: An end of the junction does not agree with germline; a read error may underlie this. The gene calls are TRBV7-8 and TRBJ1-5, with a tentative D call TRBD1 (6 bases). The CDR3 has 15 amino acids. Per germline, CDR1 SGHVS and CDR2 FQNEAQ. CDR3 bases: TGTGCCAACAGCTTTATAGGGGGAATAAATCAGCCCCAGCATTTT. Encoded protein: CANSFIGGINQPQHF.

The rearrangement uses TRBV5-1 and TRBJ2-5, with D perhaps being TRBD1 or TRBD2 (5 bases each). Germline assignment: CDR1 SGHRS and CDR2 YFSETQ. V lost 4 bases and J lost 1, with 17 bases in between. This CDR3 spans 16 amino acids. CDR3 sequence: CASSPAVGPPQETQYF. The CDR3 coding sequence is TGCGCCAGCAGCCCCGCCGTGGGACCTCCCCAAGAGACCCAGTACTTC.

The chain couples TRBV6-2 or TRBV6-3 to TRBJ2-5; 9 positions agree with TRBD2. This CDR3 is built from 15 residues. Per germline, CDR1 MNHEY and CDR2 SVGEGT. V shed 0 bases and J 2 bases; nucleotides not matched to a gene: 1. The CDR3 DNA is TGTGCCAGCAGTTACTCGACTAGCGGACAAGAGACCCAGTACTTC. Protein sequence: CASSYSTSGQETQYF.

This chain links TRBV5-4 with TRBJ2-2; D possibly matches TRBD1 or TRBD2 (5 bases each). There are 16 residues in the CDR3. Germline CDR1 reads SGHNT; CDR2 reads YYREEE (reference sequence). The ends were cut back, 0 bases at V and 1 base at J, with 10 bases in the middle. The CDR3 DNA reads TGTGCCAGCAGCTTGGGGGGGACGGTGAACACCGGGGAGCTGTTTTTT. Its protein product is CASSLGGTVNTGELFF.

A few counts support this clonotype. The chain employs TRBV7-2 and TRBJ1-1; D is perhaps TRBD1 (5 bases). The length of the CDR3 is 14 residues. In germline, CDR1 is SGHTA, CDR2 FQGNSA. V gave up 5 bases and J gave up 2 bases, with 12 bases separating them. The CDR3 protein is CASSEGPLNTEAFF. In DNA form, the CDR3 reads TGTGCCAGCAGCGAGGGGCCTTTAAACACTGAAGCTTTCTTT. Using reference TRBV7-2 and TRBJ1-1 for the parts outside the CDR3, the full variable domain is GAGVSQSPSNKVTEKGKDVELRCDPISGHTALYWYRQSLGQGLEFLIYFQGNSAPDKSGLPSDRFSAERTGGSVSTLTIQRTQQEDSAVYLCASSEGPLNTEAFFGQGTRLTVV.

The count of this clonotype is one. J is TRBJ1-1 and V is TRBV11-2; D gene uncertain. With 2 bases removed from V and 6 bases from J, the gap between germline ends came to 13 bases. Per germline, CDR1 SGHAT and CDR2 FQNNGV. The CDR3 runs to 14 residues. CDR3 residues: CASSLFRGLPEAFF. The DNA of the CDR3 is TGTGCCAGCAGCTTATTTCGTGGGCTCCCTGAAGCTTTCTTT.

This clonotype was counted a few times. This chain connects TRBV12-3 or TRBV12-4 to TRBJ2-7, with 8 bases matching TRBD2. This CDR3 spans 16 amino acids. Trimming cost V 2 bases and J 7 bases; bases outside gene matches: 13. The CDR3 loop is CASSLTRGALSGEQYF. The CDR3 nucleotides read TGTGCCAGCAGTTTAACGCGGGGGGCGCTCTCGGGGGAGCAGTACTTC.

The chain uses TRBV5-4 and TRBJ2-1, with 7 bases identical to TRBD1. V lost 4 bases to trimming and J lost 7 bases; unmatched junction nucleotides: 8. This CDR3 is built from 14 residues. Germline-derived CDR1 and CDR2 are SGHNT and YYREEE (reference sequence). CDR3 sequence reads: CASSAGGKGNEQFF. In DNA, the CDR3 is TGTGCCAGCAGCGCAGGGGGTAAAGGTAATGAGCAGTTCTTC.

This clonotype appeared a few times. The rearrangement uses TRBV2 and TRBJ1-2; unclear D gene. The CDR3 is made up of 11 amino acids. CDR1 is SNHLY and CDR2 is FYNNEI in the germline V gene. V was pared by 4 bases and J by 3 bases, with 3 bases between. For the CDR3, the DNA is TGTGCCAGCAGTGGGGACTATGGCTACACCTTC. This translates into CASSGDYGYTF.

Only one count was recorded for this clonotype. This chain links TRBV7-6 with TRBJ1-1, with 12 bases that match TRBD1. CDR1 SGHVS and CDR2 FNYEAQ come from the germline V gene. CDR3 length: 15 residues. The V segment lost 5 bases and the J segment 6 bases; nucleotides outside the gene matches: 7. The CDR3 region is CASSTGTGGDSEAFF. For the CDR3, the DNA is TGTGCCAGCAGCACCGGGACAGGGGGCGATTCTGAAGCTTTCTTT.

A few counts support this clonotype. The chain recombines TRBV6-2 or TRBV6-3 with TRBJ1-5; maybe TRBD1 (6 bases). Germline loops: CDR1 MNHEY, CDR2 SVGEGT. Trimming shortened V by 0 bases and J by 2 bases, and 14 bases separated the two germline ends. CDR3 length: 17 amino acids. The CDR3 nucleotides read TGTGCCAGCAGTTACTCGGCTGGGGCAGGGGGCAATCAGCCCCAGCATTTT. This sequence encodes CASSYSAGAGGNQPQHF.

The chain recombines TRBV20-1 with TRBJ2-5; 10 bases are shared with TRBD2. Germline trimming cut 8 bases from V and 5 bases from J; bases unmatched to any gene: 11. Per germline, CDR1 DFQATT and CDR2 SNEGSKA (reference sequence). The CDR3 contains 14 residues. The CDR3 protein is CSTTSGISRETQYF. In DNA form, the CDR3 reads TGCAGTACTACTAGCGGGATTTCCCGGGAGACCCAGTACTTC.

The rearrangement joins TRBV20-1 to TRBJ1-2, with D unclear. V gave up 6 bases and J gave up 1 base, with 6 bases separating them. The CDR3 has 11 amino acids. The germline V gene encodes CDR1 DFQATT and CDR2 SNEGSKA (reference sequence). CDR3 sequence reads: CSAPHNYGYTF. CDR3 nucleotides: TGCAGTGCCCCTCATAACTATGGCTACACCTTC.

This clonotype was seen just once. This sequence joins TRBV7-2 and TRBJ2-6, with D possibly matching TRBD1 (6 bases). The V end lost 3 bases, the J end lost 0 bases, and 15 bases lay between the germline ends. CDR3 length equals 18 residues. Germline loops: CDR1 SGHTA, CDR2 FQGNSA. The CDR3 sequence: CASSFPGQVISGANVLTF. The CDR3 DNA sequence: TGTGCCAGCAGCTTCCCGGGACAAGTCATCTCTGGGGCCAACGTCCTGACTTTC.

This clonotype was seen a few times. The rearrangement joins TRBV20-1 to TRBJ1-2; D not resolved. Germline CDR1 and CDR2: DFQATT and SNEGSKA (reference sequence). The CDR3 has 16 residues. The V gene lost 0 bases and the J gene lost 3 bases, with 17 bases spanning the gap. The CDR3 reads CSARDNLGTGDYGYTF. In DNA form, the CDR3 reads TGCAGTGCTAGAGATAATTTAGGTACGGGAGACTATGGCTACACCTTC.

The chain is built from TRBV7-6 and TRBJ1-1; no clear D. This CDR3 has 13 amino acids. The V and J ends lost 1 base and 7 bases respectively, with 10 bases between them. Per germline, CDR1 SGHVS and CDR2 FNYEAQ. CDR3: CASSLGISGEAFF. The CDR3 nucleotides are TGTGCCAGCAGCTTAGGAATTTCAGGTGAAGCTTTCTTT.

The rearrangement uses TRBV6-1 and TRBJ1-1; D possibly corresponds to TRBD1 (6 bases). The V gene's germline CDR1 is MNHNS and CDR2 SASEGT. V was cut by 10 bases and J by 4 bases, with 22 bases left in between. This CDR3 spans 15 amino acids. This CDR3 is CAISEGGGLVTEAFF. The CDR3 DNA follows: TGTGCCATCTCCGAGGGGGGAGGGCTGGTCACTGAAGCTTTCTTT.

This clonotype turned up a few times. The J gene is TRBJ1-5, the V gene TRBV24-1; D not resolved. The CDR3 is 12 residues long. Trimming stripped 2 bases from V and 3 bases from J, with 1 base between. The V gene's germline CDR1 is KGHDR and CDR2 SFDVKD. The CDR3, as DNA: TGTGCCACCAGTGATTACAATCAGCCCCAGCATTTT. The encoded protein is CATSDYNQPQHF.

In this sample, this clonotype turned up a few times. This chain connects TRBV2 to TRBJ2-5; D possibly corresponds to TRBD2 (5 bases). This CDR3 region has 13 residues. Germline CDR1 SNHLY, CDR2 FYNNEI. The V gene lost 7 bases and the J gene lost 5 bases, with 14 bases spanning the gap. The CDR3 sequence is CASTRGFGETQYF. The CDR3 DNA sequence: TGTGCCAGCACCCGAGGGTTCGGGGAGACCCAGTACTTC.

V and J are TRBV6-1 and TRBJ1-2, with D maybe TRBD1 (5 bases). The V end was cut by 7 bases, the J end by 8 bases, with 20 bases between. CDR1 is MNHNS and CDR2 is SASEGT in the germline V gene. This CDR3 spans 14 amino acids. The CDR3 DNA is TGTGCCAGCATCGCACAGGTCAACGTGCGGGGCTACACCTTC. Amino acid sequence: CASIAQVNVRGYTF.

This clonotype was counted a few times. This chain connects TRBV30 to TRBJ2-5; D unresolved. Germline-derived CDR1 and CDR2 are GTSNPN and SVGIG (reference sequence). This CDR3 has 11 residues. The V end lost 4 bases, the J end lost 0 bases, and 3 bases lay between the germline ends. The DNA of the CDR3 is TGTGCCTGGACCTACCAAGAGACCCAGTACTTC. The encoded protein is CAWTYQETQYF.

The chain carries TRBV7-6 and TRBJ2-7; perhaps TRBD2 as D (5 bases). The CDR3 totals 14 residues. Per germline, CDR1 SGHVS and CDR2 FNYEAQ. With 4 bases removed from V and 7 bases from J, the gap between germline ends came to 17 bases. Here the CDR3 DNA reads TGTGCCAGCAGCTCGGACGGGGAAATGGGGGAGCAGTACTTC. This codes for CASSSDGEMGEQYF.

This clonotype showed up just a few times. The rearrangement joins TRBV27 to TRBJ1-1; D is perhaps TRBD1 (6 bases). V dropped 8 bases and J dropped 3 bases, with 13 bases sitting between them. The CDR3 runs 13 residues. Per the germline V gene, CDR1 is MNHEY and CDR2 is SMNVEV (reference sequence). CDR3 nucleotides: TGTGCCAGCGGAACAGGGCGTTACACTGAAGCTTTCTTT. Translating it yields CASGTGRYTEAFF.

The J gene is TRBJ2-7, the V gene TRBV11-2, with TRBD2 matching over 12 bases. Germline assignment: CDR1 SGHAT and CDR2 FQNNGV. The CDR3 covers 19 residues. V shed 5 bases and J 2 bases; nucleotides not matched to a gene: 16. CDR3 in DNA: TGTGCCAGCAGCCCTCTTAGGACTAGCGGGAATCGCCCCACCTACGAGCAGTACTTC. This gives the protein CASSPLRTSGNRPTYEQYF. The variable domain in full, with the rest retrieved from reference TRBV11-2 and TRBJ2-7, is EAGVAQSPRYKIIEKRQSVAFWCNPISGHATLYWYQQILGQGPKLLIQFQNNGVVDDSQLPKDRFSAERLKGVDSTLKIQPAKLEDSAVYLCASSPLRTSGNRPTYEQYFGPGTRLTVT.